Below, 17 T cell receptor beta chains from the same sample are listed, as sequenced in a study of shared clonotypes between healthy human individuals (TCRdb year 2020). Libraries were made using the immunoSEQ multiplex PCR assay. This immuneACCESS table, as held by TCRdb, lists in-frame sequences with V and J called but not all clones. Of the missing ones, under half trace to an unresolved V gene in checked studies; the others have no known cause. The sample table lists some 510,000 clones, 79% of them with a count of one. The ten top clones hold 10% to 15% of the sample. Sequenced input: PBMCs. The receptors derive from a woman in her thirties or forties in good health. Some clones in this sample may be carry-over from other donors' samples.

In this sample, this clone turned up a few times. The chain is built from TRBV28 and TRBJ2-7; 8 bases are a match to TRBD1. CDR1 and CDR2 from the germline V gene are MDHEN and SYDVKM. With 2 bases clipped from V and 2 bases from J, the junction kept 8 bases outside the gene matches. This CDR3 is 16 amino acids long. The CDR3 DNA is TGTGCCAGCAGTTTAAGGGGACAGGTGCCCCCCTACGAGCAGTACTTC. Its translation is CASSLRGQVPPYEQYF. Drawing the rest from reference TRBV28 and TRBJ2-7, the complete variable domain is DVKVTQSSRYLVKRTGEKVFLECVQDMDHENMFWYRQDPGLGLRLIYFSYDVKMKEKGDIPEGYSVSREKKERFSLILESASTNQTSMYLCASSLRGQVPPYEQYFGPGTRLTVT.

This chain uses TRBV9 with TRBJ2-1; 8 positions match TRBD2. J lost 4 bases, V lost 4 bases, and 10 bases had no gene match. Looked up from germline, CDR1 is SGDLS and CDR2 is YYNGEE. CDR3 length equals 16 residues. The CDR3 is CASSPTVAGSYNEQFF. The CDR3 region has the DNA TGTGCCAGCAGCCCCACGGTAGCGGGATCATACAATGAGCAGTTCTTC.

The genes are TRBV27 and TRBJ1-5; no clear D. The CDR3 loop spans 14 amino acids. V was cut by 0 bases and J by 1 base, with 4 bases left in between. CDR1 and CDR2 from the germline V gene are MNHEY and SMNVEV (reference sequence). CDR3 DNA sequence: TGTGCCAGCAGTTTATCGGGAAGCAATCAGCCCCAGCATTTT. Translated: CASSLSGSNQPQHF.

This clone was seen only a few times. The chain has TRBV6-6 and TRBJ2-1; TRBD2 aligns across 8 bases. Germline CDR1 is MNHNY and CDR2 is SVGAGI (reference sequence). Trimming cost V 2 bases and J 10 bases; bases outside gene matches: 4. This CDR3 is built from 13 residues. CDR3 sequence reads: CASSYPTSGEQFF. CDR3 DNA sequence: TGTGCCAGCAGTTACCCCACTAGCGGCGAGCAGTTCTTC.

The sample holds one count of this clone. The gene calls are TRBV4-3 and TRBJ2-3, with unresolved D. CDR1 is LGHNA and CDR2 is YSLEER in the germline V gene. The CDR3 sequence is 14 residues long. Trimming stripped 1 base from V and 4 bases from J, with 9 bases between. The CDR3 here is CASSQVSGADTQYF. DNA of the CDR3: TGCGCCAGCAGCCAAGTATCCGGAGCAGATACGCAGTATTTT.

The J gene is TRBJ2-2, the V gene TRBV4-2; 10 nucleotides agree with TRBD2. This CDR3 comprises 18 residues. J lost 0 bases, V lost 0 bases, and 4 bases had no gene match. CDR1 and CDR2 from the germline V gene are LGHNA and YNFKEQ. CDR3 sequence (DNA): TGTGCCAGCAGCCAAGATCAGGGACTAGCGCCGAACACCGGGGAGCTGTTTTTT. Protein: CASSQDQGLAPNTGELFF.

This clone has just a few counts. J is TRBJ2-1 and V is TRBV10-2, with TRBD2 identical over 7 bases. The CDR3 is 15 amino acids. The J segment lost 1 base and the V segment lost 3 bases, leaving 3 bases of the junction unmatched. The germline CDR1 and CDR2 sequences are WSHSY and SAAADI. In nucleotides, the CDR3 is TGCGCCAGCAGTGACCTAGCGGCTTCCTACAATGAGCAGTTCTTC. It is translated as CASSDLAASYNEQFF.

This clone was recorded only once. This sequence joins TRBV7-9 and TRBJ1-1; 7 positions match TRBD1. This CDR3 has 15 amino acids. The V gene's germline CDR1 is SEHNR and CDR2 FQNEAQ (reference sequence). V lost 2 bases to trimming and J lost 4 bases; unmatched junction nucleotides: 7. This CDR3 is CASSLTGDGGTEAFF. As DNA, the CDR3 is TGTGCCAGCAGCTTAACAGGGGATGGGGGCACTGAAGCTTTCTTT.

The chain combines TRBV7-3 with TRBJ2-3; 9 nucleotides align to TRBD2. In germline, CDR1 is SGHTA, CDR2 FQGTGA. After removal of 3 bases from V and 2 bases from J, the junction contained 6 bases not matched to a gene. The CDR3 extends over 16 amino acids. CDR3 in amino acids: CASSLIAGEDTDTQYF. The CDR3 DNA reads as TGTGCCAGCAGCTTGATAGCGGGAGAGGACACAGATACGCAGTATTTT.

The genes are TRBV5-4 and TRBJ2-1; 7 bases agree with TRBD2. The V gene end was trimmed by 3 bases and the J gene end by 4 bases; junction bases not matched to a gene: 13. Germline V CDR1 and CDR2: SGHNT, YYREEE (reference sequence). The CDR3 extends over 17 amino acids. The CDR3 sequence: CASSSLGGLAEYNEQFF. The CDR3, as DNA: TGTGCCAGCAGCTCATTAGGTGGGCTAGCGGAATACAATGAGCAGTTCTTC.

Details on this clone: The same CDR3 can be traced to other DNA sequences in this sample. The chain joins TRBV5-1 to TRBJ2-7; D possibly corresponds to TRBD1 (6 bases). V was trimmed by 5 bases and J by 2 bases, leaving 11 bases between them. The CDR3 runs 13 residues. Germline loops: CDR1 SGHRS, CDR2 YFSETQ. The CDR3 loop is CASSSPGAYEQYF. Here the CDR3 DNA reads TGCGCCAGCAGTTCACCAGGGGCCTACGAGCAGTACTTC.

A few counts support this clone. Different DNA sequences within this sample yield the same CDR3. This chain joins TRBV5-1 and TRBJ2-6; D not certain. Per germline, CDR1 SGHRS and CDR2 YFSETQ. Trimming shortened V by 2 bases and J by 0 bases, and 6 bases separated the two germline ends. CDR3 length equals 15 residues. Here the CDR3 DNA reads TGCGCCAGCAGCTTAACCAGCTCTGGGGCCAACGTCCTGACTTTC. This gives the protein CASSLTSSGANVLTF.

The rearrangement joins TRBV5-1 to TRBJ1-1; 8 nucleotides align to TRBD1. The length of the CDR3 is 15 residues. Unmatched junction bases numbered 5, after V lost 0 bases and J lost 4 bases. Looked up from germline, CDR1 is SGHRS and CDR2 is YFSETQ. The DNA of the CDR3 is TGCGCCAGCAGCTTGGTGGGGCAGGGGGCCACTGAAGCTTTCTTT. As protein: CASSLVGQGATEAFF.

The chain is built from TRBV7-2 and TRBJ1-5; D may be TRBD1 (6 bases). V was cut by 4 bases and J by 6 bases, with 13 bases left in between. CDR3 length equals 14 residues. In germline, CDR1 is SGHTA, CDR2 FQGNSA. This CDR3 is CASSSTTGTQPQHF. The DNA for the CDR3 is TGTGCCAGCAGCTCGACTACAGGGACTCAGCCCCAGCATTTT.

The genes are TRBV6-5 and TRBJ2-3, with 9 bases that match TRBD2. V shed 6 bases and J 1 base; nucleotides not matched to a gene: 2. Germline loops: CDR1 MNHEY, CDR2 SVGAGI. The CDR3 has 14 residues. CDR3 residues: CASRSSGGTDTQYF. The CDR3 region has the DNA TGTGCCAGCAGGTCTAGCGGGGGCACAGATACGCAGTATTTT.

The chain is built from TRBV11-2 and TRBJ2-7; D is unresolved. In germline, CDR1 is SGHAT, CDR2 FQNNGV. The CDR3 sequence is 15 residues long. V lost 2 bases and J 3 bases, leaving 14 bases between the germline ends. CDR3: CASSLSGRPGYEQYF. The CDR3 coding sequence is TGTGCCAGCAGCTTATCGGGCCGACCAGGCTACGAGCAGTACTTC.

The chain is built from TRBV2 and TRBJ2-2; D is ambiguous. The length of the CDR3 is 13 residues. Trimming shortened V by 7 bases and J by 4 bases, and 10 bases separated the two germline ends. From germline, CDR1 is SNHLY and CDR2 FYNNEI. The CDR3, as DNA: TGTGCCAGCAAGTTGGAGACCACCGGGGAGCTGTTTTTT. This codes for CASKLETTGELFF.